This T cell receptor beta chain was captured by sequencing in a study of blood T cells in healthy people across ages. Turning to the study itself: Capturing about one barcoded beta molecule per two T cells was achieved by template switching.

This clonotype was seen repeatedly, ten times or more. The CDR3 covers 13 residues. Trimming left V 6 bases short and J 1 base short, with 10 bases between. CDR1 and CDR2 (germline): SEHNR, FQNEAQ (reference sequence). PCR was performed a second time for about 6 to 12 cycles using a sample-barcoded 5' primer and a J-beta primer mix. Unique molecular identifiers of 12 random nucleotides labeled each cDNA. Every sample returned 2.5 million or more CDR3-containing paired-end reads. In TCRdb, the 5' RACE reads were re-called with MiXCR into one record per CDR3 protein. This table has roughly 680,000 distinct CDR3 sequences, about 51% appearing once.

Sequences were obtained from blood. The rearrangement links TRBV7-9 to TRBJ2-7; a possible D gene is TRBD1 (6 bases). This receptor was taken from a woman aged 80 or older in good health. CDR3 nucleotide sequence: TGTGCCAGCAGATTTCAGGGGTCCTACGAGCAGTACTTC. The encoded protein is CASRFQGSYEQYF.